These T cell receptor beta chains were read from a single sample in a study of blood T cell repertoires in COVID-19. The data were produced by immunoSEQ multiplex PCR, yet TCRdb's version contains in-frame clones alone and is incomplete. The sample consists of 75,000 to 95,000 clones, 85% to 90% of them appearing once. Material for sequencing was peripheral blood. These receptors came from a human donor in a cohort sampled during active COVID-19. CDR3s include the opening cysteine and the closing phenylalanine or tryptophan. A D gene is named only where the DNA matches it firmly. Part of the rows lack a size; the others show once, few, many or a class for expanded clones.

D gene: NA; V gene: TRBV29-1; J gene: TRBJ1-3; clone size: NA; CDR3 DNA: TGCAGCGTTGAAGGGAGCGGGTCTGGAAACACCATATATTTT; CDR3 protein: CSVEGSGSGNTIYF
D gene: TRBD1; V gene: TRBV6-6; J gene: TRBJ1-1; clone size: NA; CDR3 DNA: TGTGCCAGCAGTTACTCCGGGACAGGGAACACTGAAGCTTTCTTT; CDR3 protein: CASSYSGTGNTEAFF
D gene: NA; V gene: TRBV18; J gene: TRBJ2-3; clone size: NA; CDR3 DNA: TGTGCCAGCTCCGCCGGGGGTGGCAGCTCTAGCACAGATACGCAGTATTTT; CDR3 protein: CASSAGGGSSSTDTQYF
D gene: NA; V gene: TRBV6-5; J gene: TRBJ2-2; clone size: NA; CDR3 DNA: TGTGCCAGCAGTTTAAGGGGAACCGGGGAGCTGTTTTTT; CDR3 protein: CASSLRGTGELFF
D gene: TRBD2; V gene: TRBV28; J gene: TRBJ2-1; clone size: NA; CDR3 DNA: TGTGCCAGCAGTTTACTAGCGGGATATAATGAGCAGTTCTTC; CDR3 protein: CASSLLAGYNEQFF
D gene: TRBD1; V gene: TRBV25-1; J gene: TRBJ1-1; clone size: NA; CDR3 DNA: TGTGCCAGCAGTGATCCAAGACAGGGGGCGCCCACTGAAGCTTTCTTT; CDR3 protein: CASSDPRQGAPTEAFF
D gene: NA; V gene: TRBV28; J gene: TRBJ2-6; clone size: NA; CDR3 DNA: TGTGCCAGCAGTTTGGAGGGAAGGTCTGGGGCCAACGTCCTGACTTTC; CDR3 protein: CASSLEGRSGANVLTF
D gene: NA; V gene: TRBV25-1; J gene: TRBJ2-7; clone size: once; CDR3 DNA: TGTGCCAGCAGTGAATTTGGGGCCGCCTCCTACGAGCAGTACTTC; CDR3 protein: CASSEFGAASYEQYF
D gene: TRBD2; V gene: TRBV19; J gene: TRBJ2-1; clone size: NA; CDR3 DNA: TGTGCCAGTAGTGCCGGGACTAGCGGGAAGAATGAGCAGTTCTTC; CDR3 protein: CASSAGTSGKNEQFF
D gene: NA; V gene: TRBV28; J gene: TRBJ2-7; clone size: once; CDR3 DNA: TGTGCCAGCAGGGACCCTGGGGGGACCTACGAGCAGTACTTC; CDR3 protein: CASRDPGGTYEQYF
D gene: NA; V gene: TRBV10-3; J gene: TRBJ2-5; clone size: NA; CDR3 DNA: TGTGCCATCAGTGAGTCGGGTGGGGCCGCCGAGACCCAGTACTTC; CDR3 protein: CAISESGGAAETQYF
D gene: NA; V gene: TRBV6-5; J gene: TRBJ2-1; clone size: once; CDR3 DNA: TGTGCCAGCAGTTACTCGAGCTACTATGAGCAGTTCTTC; CDR3 protein: CASSYSSYYEQFF
D gene: TRBD1; V gene: TRBV27; J gene: TRBJ1-3; clone size: NA; CDR3 DNA: TGTGCCAGCAGTCGACAGGGCTCCTCTGGAAACACCATATATTTT; CDR3 protein: CASSRQGSSGNTIYF
D gene: TRBD1; V gene: TRBV7-9; J gene: TRBJ2-5; clone size: NA; CDR3 DNA: TGTGCCGGTTCCACAGGGGGGATAGAGACCCAGTACTTC; CDR3 protein: CAGSTGGIETQYF
D gene: TRBD1; V gene: TRBV4-1; J gene: TRBJ2-7; clone size: few; CDR3 DNA: TGCGCCAGCAGCCCTGGACAGGGGCGGTCTTCCTACGAGCAGTACTTC; CDR3 protein: CASSPGQGRSSYEQYF
D gene: TRBD1; V gene: TRBV28; J gene: TRBJ2-5; clone size: NA; CDR3 DNA: TGTGCCAGCAGTTTAGGCAGGGGGCGATCGGAGACCCAGTACTTC; CDR3 protein: CASSLGRGRSETQYF
D gene: NA; V gene: TRBV11-3; J gene: TRBJ2-1; clone size: NA; CDR3 DNA: TGTGCCAGCAGCTTATTTACGCGGCCCCCCTACAATGAGCAGTTCTTC; CDR3 protein: CASSLFTRPPYNEQFF
D gene: NA; V gene: TRBV28; J gene: TRBJ1-2; clone size: NA; CDR3 DNA: TGTGCCAGCAGTCCCTCCGGGGGGTCCTATGGCTACACCTTC; CDR3 protein: CASSPSGGSYGYTF
D gene: NA; V gene: TRBV28; J gene: TRBJ1-2; clone size: NA; CDR3 DNA: TGTGCCAGCAGCCCTGCAGAGACAAACTATGGCTACACCTTC; CDR3 protein: CASSPAETNYGYTF
D gene: NA; V gene: TRBV5-1; J gene: TRBJ2-2; clone size: many; CDR3 DNA: TGCGCCAGCAGCTTCCAGGGGTTAGACACCGGGGAGCTGTTTTTT; CDR3 protein: CASSFQGLDTGELFF
D gene: TRBD1; V gene: TRBV27; J gene: TRBJ2-1; clone size: NA; CDR3 DNA: TGTGCCAGCAGTTTATGGGGACAGTCAGGGGCAAATGAGCAGTTCTTC; CDR3 protein: CASSLWGQSGANEQFF
D gene: NA; V gene: TRBV5-1; J gene: TRBJ2-1; clone size: NA; CDR3 DNA: TGCGCCAGCAGCTTGGGAGGTGCCTCCCATACCTACAATGAGCAGTTCTTC; CDR3 protein: CASSLGGASHTYNEQFF
D gene: TRBD2; V gene: TRBV4-1; J gene: TRBJ2-7; clone size: NA; CDR3 DNA: TGCGCCAGCAGCCATCCCCGGGGGGGAGATCGGATCGAGCAGTACTTC; CDR3 protein: CASSHPRGGDRIEQYF
D gene: NA; V gene: TRBV7-9; J gene: TRBJ1-4; clone size: NA; CDR3 DNA: TGTGCCAGCAGGCGTACAGGGCCTAATGAAAAACTGTTTTTT; CDR3 protein: CASRRTGPNEKLFF
D gene: TRBD1; V gene: TRBV20-1; J gene: TRBJ2-7; clone size: NA; CDR3 DNA: TGCAGTGCTAGTAGGGGTCGCGGGACAGGCGGCTACGAGCAGTACTTC; CDR3 protein: CSASRGRGTGGYEQYF
D gene: NA; V gene: TRBV28; J gene: TRBJ1-5; clone size: once; CDR3 DNA: TGTGCCAGCATAAACAGTGGGACTCTCCTCGGAGGCAATCAGCCCCAGCATTTT; CDR3 protein: CASINSGTLLGGNQPQHF
D gene: NA; V gene: TRBV27; J gene: TRBJ1-2; clone size: NA; CDR3 DNA: TGTGCCAGCAGGGGGGCAGTCCCCTATGGCTACACCTTC; CDR3 protein: CASRGAVPYGYTF
D gene: NA; V gene: TRBV6-5; J gene: TRBJ2-2; clone size: once; CDR3 DNA: TGTGCCAGCAGTTACTTAGAGCACGGGGAGCTGTTTTTT; CDR3 protein: CASSYLEHGELFF
D gene: NA; V gene: TRBV5-5; J gene: TRBJ1-6; clone size: NA; CDR3 DNA: TGTGCCAGCAGCTTGGACAGGGCGAGCTCCTATAATTCACCCCTCCACTTT; CDR3 protein: CASSLDRASSYNSPLHF
D gene: NA; V gene: TRBV4-1; J gene: TRBJ1-6; clone size: NA; CDR3 DNA: TGCGCCAGCAGCCCTCCTGGGGAAGGGGGCTATAATTCACCCCTCCACTTT; CDR3 protein: CASSPPGEGGYNSPLHF
D gene: TRBD1; V gene: TRBV6-6; J gene: TRBJ1-1; clone size: NA; CDR3 DNA: TGTGCCAGCAGTCCCCGGGACAGGGGCCGGAACACTGAAGCTTTCTTT; CDR3 protein: CASSPRDRGRNTEAFF
D gene: NA; V gene: TRBV28; J gene: TRBJ2-1; clone size: once; CDR3 DNA: TGTGCCAGCAGTTTCGGAGACAATGAGCAGTTCTTC; CDR3 protein: CASSFGDNEQFF
D gene: NA; V gene: TRBV28; J gene: TRBJ1-2; clone size: NA; CDR3 DNA: TGTGCCAGCAGTTTATCCGGCTATGGCTACACCTTC; CDR3 protein: CASSLSGYGYTF
D gene: TRBD2; V gene: TRBV28; J gene: TRBJ2-7; clone size: NA; CDR3 DNA: TGTGCCAGCACTGAGGGACTAGCGGGGGTGTACGAGCAGTACTTC; CDR3 protein: CASTEGLAGVYEQYF
D gene: NA; V gene: TRBV27; J gene: TRBJ2-7; clone size: NA; CDR3 DNA: TGTGCCAGCAGGGGCAGCTCCTACGAGCAGTACTTC; CDR3 protein: CASRGSSYEQYF
D gene: NA; V gene: TRBV6-5; J gene: TRBJ2-6; clone size: NA; CDR3 DNA: TGTGCCAGCACCCGAAGGGGATCTGGGGCCAACGTCCTGACTTTC; CDR3 protein: CASTRRGSGANVLTF
D gene: NA; V gene: TRBV12-2; J gene: TRBJ2-7; clone size: NA; CDR3 DNA: TGTGCAAGTCGCTTAGGGGCCTACTACGAGCAGTACTTC; CDR3 protein: CASRLGAYYEQYF
D gene: TRBD1; V gene: TRBV18; J gene: TRBJ1-5; clone size: NA; CDR3 DNA: TGTGCCAGCTCACCCCGGACAGGGGGCGGCAATCAGCCCCAGCATTTT; CDR3 protein: CASSPRTGGGNQPQHF
D gene: NA; V gene: TRBV27; J gene: TRBJ2-1; clone size: NA; CDR3 DNA: TGTGCCAGCAGTTCGGCCCTTGGGCCCAGCTCCTACAATGAGCAGTTCTTC; CDR3 protein: CASSSALGPSSYNEQFF
D gene: NA; V gene: TRBV7-9; J gene: TRBJ2-3; clone size: once; CDR3 DNA: TGTGCCAGCAGCCCCCGGGACTCCGGGAAGGGCACAGATACGCAGTATTTT; CDR3 protein: CASSPRDSGKGTDTQYF